Detailed here is one T cell receptor (beta chain). Source study methods: Amplification of reference gene primers was used by the study to estimate nucleated cell counts. The method was immunoSEQ multiplex PCR; TCRdb's version includes in-frame clones alone and lacks a portion of them. V and J calls plus clone size are reproduced from that table; the DNA served to infer D and trimming. The repertoire holds approximately 360,000 clones, with 90% as singletons. The V gene end was trimmed by 6 bases and the J gene end by 2 bases; junction bases not matched to a gene: 7. Germline CDR1 MNHEY, CDR2 SVGEGT. This CDR3 is 15 amino acids long. This specimen belongs to a study of blood T cell repertoires in COVID-19. On the study more broadly: Samples taken during acute and convalescent COVID-19 were collected in the United States, Italy and Spain. Sample material is recorded as cDNA or gDNA derived from T cells, B-cell-depleted T cells, or PBMCs.

This TCR derives from a man in his late teens or twenties with active or convalescent COVID-19. Material: peripheral blood. The chain uses TRBV6-2 or TRBV6-3 and TRBJ1-5; TRBD1 aligns across 7 bases. The DNA of the CDR3 is TGTGCCAGCAGCAGGGGACAGACCCGCAATCAGCCCCAGCATTTT. This translates into CASSRGQTRNQPQHF.